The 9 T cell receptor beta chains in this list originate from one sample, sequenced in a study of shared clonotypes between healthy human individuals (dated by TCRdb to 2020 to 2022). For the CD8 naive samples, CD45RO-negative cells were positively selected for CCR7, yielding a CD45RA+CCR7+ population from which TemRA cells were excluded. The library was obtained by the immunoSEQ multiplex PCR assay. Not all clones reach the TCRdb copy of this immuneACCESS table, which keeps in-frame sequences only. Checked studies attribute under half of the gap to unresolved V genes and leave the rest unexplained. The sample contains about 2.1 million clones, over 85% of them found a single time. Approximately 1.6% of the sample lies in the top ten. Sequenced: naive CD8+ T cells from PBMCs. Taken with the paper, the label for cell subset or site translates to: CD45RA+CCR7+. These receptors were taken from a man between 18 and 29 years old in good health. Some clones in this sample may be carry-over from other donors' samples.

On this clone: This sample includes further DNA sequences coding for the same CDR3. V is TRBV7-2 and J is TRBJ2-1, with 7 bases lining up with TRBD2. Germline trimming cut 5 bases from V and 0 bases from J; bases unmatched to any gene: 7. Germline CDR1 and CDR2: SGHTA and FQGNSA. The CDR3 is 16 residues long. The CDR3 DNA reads TGTGCCAGCAGCCCCAGACTAGCAAGCTCCTACAATGAGCAGTTCTTC. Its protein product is CASSPRLASSYNEQFF.

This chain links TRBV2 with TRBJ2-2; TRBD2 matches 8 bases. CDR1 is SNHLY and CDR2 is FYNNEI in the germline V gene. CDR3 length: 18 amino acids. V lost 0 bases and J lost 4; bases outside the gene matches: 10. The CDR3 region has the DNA TGTGCCAGCAGTGAAGCGCCTTGGAGCGGGAGATTCACCGGGGAGCTGTTTTTT. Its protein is CASSEAPWSGRFTGELFF. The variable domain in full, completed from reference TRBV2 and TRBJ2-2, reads EPEVTQTPSHQVTQMGQEVILRCVPISNHLYFYWYRQILGQKVEFLVSFYNNEISEKSEIFDDQFSVERPDGSNFTLKIRSTKLEDSAMYFCASSEAPWSGRFTGELFFGEGSRLTVL.

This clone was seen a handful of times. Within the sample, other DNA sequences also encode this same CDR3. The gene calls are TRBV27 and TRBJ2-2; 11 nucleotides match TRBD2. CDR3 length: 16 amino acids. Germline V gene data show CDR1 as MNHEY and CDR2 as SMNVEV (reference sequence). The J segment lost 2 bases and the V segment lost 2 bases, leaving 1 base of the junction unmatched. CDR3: CASSLRLAGNTGELFF. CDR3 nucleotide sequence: TGTGCCAGCAGTTTAAGACTAGCGGGAAACACCGGGGAGCTGTTTTTT.

The CDR3 protein is CASSQGTGGSNQPQHF. CDR3 nucleotide sequence: TGCGCCAGCAGCCAAGGGACAGGGGGCAGCAATCAGCCCCAGCATTTT. V is TRBV4-1 and J is TRBJ1-5; TRBD1 matches 11 bases. The V gene's germline CDR1 is MGHRA and CDR2 YSYEKL. This CDR3 is built from 16 residues. Unmatched junction bases numbered 0, after V lost 1 base and J lost 1 base.

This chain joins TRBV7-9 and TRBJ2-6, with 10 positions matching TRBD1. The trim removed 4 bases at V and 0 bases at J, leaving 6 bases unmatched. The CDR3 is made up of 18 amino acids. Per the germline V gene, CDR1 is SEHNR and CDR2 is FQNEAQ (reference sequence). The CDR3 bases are TGTGCCAGCAGCTCAAAGACAGGGGGCAGCTCTGGGGCCAACGTCCTGACTTTC. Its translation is CASSSKTGGSSGANVLTF.

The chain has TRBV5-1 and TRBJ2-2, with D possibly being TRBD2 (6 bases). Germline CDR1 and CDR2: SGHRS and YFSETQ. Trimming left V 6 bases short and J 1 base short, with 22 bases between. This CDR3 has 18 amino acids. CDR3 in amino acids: CASMLPRGAGLNTGELFF. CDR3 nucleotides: TGCGCCAGCATGCTTCCGCGCGGGGCAGGCCTGAACACCGGGGAGCTGTTTTTT.

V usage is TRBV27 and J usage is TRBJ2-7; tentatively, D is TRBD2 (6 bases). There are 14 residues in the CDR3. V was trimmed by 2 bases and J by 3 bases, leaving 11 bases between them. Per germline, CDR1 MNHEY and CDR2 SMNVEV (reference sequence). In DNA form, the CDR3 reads TGTGCCAGCAGTTTAGACGGGAGAGGCTACGAGCAGTACTTC. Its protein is CASSLDGRGYEQYF.

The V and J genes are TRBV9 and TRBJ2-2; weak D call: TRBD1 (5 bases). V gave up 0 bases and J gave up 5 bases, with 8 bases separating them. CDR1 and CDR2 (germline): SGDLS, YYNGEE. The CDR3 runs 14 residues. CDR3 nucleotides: TGTGCCAGCAGCGTAGGGGGCCAAACCGGGGAGCTGTTTTTT. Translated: CASSVGGQTGELFF.

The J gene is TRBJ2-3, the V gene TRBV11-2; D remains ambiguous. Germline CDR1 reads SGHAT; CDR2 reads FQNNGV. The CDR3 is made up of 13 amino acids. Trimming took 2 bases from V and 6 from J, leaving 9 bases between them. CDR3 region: CASSLRPGDTQYF. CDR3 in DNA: TGTGCCAGCAGCTTAAGGCCCGGGGATACGCAGTATTTT.